The source of this T cell receptor (beta chain) is a study of blood T cells in healthy people across ages. Primers used in a second PCR of roughly 6 to 11 cycles were a sample-barcoded 5' primer and a J-beta primer mix. Via MiXCR, TCRdb re-called the 5' RACE reads, giving one row per CDR3 protein. This sample carries 750,000 to 950,000 distinct CDR3 sequences, around 25% of them seen once, and the ten largest clones take 3%. A note on this clonotype: The junction departs from germline at one end; a sequencing error may be responsible.

Each sample used at least 6.5 million PBMCs. These data were likewise used in another study, on T cells of mothers and their children.

The source of this sequence is a boy aged 10-17 years in good health. Sequencing was done on a sample of blood.

The CDR3 DNA reads TGCGCCAGCAGCGTCAACCAAGAGACCCAGTACTTC. It yields the protein CASSVNQETQYF. The genes are TRBV9 and TRBJ2-5; no reliable D call. Germline CDR1 and CDR2: SGDLS and YYNGEE. The CDR3 has 12 residues.